This record covers a single T cell receptor (beta chain). The entry originates in a study of T cells after yellow fever vaccination. MiXCR was run by TCRdb on the 5' RACE reads, yielding one entry per CDR3 protein. The sample carries about 550,000 distinct CDR3 sequences, under 25% recorded once. Germline V CDR1 and CDR2: ENHRY, SYGVKD. V lost 3 bases and J lost 2, with 7 bases in between. The CDR3 loop spans 13 amino acids. V gene TRBV10-3 combines with J gene TRBJ2-5; D may correspond to TRBD1 or TRBD2 (6 bases each). The sample in question was PBMCs, obtained 15 days after the yellow fever booster vaccination. This sequence was found in a man in his thirties or forties who received the YFV17D yellow fever vaccine. The CDR3 here is CAISEGGQETQYF. The CDR3, as DNA: TGTGCCATCAGTGAAGGGGGGCAAGAGACCCAGTACTTC.